A single sample is the source of the 10 T cell receptor beta chains below, sequenced in a study of shared clonotypes between healthy human individuals. Assay used: immunoSEQ multiplex PCR; TCRdb lists only in-frame clones, some missing. The table includes about 1 million clones, more than 65% detected once. Input material: memory CD4+ T cells sorted from blood. The subset was: CD45RA-negative fraction. The source of these receptors is a man aged 18 to 29 in good health.

The rearrangement uses TRBV13 and TRBJ2-3, with 11 bases matching TRBD1. The germline V gene encodes CDR1 PRHDT and CDR2 FYEKMQ (reference sequence). The ends lost 6 bases at V and 3 bases at J; junction bases unmatched: 8. The CDR3 is 16 residues long. In nucleotides, the CDR3 is TGTGCCAGCAGTTGGACAGGGGGCTTTATAACAGATACGCAGTATTTT. Protein sequence: CASSWTGGFITDTQYF.

The chain carries TRBV27 and TRBJ2-7, with D perhaps matching TRBD1 (6 bases). Trimming took off 5 bases at V and 2 bases at J, with 16 bases between the two ends. Germline V CDR1 and CDR2: MNHEY, SMNVEV (reference sequence). This CDR3 spans 15 amino acids. DNA of the CDR3: TGTGCCAGCAGTGACCCTTACAGGGTTCCCTACGAGCAGTACTTC. Translating gives CASSDPYRVPYEQYF.

The chain uses TRBV5-1 and TRBJ2-3; 8 positions match TRBD1. In germline, CDR1 is SGHRS, CDR2 YFSETQ. The CDR3 extends over 15 amino acids. Unmatched junction bases numbered 3, after V lost 3 bases and J lost 0 bases. The CDR3 loop is CASSSGQGSTDTQYF. The CDR3 nucleotides are TGCGCCAGCAGCTCCGGACAGGGTAGCACAGATACGCAGTATTTT.

This chain uses TRBV6-6 with TRBJ1-5; D is possibly TRBD1 (6 bases). Per the germline V gene, CDR1 is MNHNY and CDR2 is SVGAGI (reference sequence). The CDR3 length is 13 residues. The V end lost 6 bases, the J end lost 5 bases, and 11 bases lay between the germline ends. The DNA of the CDR3 is TGTGCCAGCAGCTGGAGGGGGGATCAGCCCCAGCATTTT. Amino acid sequence: CASSWRGDQPQHF.

The rearrangement joins TRBV30 to TRBJ2-1; TRBD2 matches 15 bases. CDR3 length: 18 amino acids. The junction had 14 bases not matched to a gene; V was cut back by 4 bases and J by 7 bases. Germline V gives CDR1 GTSNPN, CDR2 SVGIG (reference sequence). The CDR3: CAWNPYRTSGGAGNEQFF. CDR3 DNA sequence: TGTGCCTGGAATCCTTACAGGACTAGCGGGGGGGCCGGGAATGAGCAGTTCTTC.

The V and J genes are TRBV6-1 and TRBJ2-1, with 8 bases fitting TRBD2. V dropped 8 bases and J dropped 6; count of bases not matched to a gene: 9. This CDR3 is 14 amino acids long. Germline CDR1 reads MNHNS; CDR2 reads SASEGT. The CDR3 DNA reads TGTGCCAGCCACGTCGGGGGGGGAAGCAATGAGCAGTTCTTC. Translation gives CASHVGGGSNEQFF.

This chain connects TRBV5-4 to TRBJ2-4; TRBD1 is a possible D gene (5 bases). V was clipped by 4 bases and J by 3 bases, with 14 bases between them. CDR3 length equals 15 residues. CDR1 and CDR2 from the germline V gene are SGHNT and YYREEE (reference sequence). The CDR3 sequence is CASSPGAGYKNIQYF. CDR3 DNA: TGTGCCAGCAGCCCTGGTGCAGGGTACAAAAACATTCAGTACTTC.

This clone was seen a handful of times. The same CDR3 arises from other DNA sequences in this sample as well. The V call is TRBV5-1, the J call TRBJ2-2; no firm D call. CDR1 and CDR2 from the germline V gene are SGHRS and YFSETQ. CDR3 length equals 14 residues. Trimming cost V 2 bases and J 1 base, with 6 bases left between them. The CDR3 sequence is CASSLGQNTGELFF. CDR3 coding DNA: TGCGCCAGCAGCTTAGGCCAGAACACCGGGGAGCTGTTTTTT. The full variable domain, its missing parts supplied by reference TRBV5-1 and TRBJ2-2, is KAGVTQTPRYLIKTRGQQVTLSCSPISGHRSVSWYQQTPGQGLQFLFEYFSETQRNKGNFPGRFSGRQFSNSRSEMNVSTLELGDSALYLCASSLGQNTGELFFGEGSRLTVL.

The rearrangement uses TRBV21-1 and TRBJ2-5; TRBD2, the table's D call, was not compared with the DNA. TRBV21-1 has pseudogene status. There are 11 residues in the CDR3. The CDR3 protein is CASTLQETQYF. CDR3 in DNA: TGTGCCAGCACCCTCCAAGAGACCCAGTACTTC.

The V gene is TRBV5-1, the J gene TRBJ2-7; TRBD2 aligns across 15 bases. Looked up from germline, CDR1 is SGHRS and CDR2 is YFSETQ. Trimming took 4 bases from V and 5 from J; bases not matched to a gene: 10. CDR3 size: 17 residues. The CDR3 spells CASSPGLAGGRRDEQYF. In DNA, the CDR3 is TGCGCCAGCAGCCCGGGACTAGCGGGGGGACGCCGAGACGAGCAGTACTTC.